This is a list of T cell receptor beta chains from one sample in a study of cytomegalovirus exposure and HLA in healthy donors. Assay used: immunoSEQ multiplex PCR; TCRdb lists only in-frame clones, some missing. The sample yields some 78,000 clones, 60% to 80% seen once. The sequenced sample consisted of PBMCs. The origin of the receptors is a woman aged 45-65 years in good health and CMV-seropositive. Each CDR3 is given with its conserved first and last residue. Fields, in order: J gene, V gene, clone size, D gene, CDR3 DNA, CDR3 protein. The D gene is left open where the match is weak. Some rows mark clone size as missing; the rest say once, few, many or name a class of expanded clone.

TRBJ1-4,TRBV13,NA,TRBD1,TGTGCCAGCAGCTTAGGTGGGGGACAGGGGAATGAAAAACTGTTTTTT,CASSLGGGQGNEKLFF
TRBJ2-5,TRBV6-6,NA,NA,TGTGCCAGCAGACGGAACTACCAAGAGCCCCAGTACTTC,CASRRNYQEPQYF
TRBJ1-1,TRBV6-5,once,TRBD1,TGTGCCAGCAGTAGGACAGGGGTTGGTACTGAAGCTTTCTTT,CASSRTGVGTEAFF
TRBJ2-1,TRBV27,NA,NA,TGTGCCAGCAGTTTACGGGCTGGGGCGGGGGCTTACAATGAGCAGTTCTTC,CASSLRAGAGAYNEQFF
TRBJ2-1,TRBV21-1,NA,NA,TGTGCCAGCAGCGACCGGGACACAGACAATGAGCAGTTCTTC,CASSDRDTDNEQFF
TRBJ1-5,TRBV7-2,NA,NA,TGTGCCAGCAGCTTAGGGTTCCCTAATAGCAATCAGCCCCAGCATTTT,CASSLGFPNSNQPQHF
TRBJ2-5,TRBV11-2,NA,NA,TGTGCCAGCAGCTTACAGGGCCGGGAGACCCAGTACTTC,CASSLQGRETQYF
TRBJ2-3,TRBV5-1,NA,NA,TGCGCCAGCAGCGGACTATGGCGGGGCCTCACAGATACGCAGTATTTT,CASSGLWRGLTDTQYF
TRBJ1-1,TRBV5-4,NA,NA,TGTGCCAGCAGCTTGGGGGGCGGACTGAACACTGAAGCTTTCTTT,CASSLGGGLNTEAFF
TRBJ1-6,TRBV5-1,NA,TRBD1,TGCGCCAGCAGCTTGGAAAGGGGGCAATCACCCCTCCACTTT,CASSLERGQSPLHF
TRBJ2-2,TRBV19,few,TRBD1,TGTGCCAGTAGACCCGGGACAGGGAGCACCGGGGAGCTGTTTTTT,CASRPGTGSTGELFF
TRBJ2-1,TRBV2,NA,NA,TGTGCCAGCAGCCTGGACTTCTCGAATGAGCAGTTCTTC,CASSLDFSNEQFF
TRBJ2-5,TRBV15,NA,TRBD2,TGTGCCACCAGCAGGAGCGGGAGTCGAGAGACCCAGTACTTC,CATSRSGSRETQYF
TRBJ2-4,TRBV28,few,NA,TGTGCCAGCAGTTCCTCCACCAGGGCGTCCAAAAACATTCAGTACTTC,CASSSSTRASKNIQYF
TRBJ2-5,TRBV5-1,NA,TRBD1,TGCGCCAGCAGCTTGGACAGGGGGCGCGGGGAGACCCAGTACTTC,CASSLDRGRGETQYF
TRBJ2-3,TRBV27,NA,TRBD2,TGTGCCAGCACCCCGGGGGGACCGAGTTATACGCAGTATTTT,CASTPGGPSYTQYF
TRBJ1-4,TRBV5-1,NA,NA,TGCGCCAGCAGCCTACAGGCGCAGGCAACTAATGAAAAACTGTTTTTT,CASSLQAQATNEKLFF
TRBJ1-2,TRBV27,NA,NA,TGTGCCAGCAGTTCCCGAGCGGGGAGTGAAGTCTCTAACTATGGCTACACCTTC,CASSSRAGSEVSNYGYTF
TRBJ2-4,TRBV4-2,NA,TRBD2,TGTGCCAGCAGCCAAGGATTTCCTAGCGGGGGGGCCATAGGCAAAAACATTCAGTACTTC,CASSQGFPSGGAIGKNIQYF
TRBJ1-3,TRBV28,NA,NA,TGTGCCAGCAGTTTAACCGTCAGCTCTGGAAACACCATATATTTT,CASSLTVSSGNTIYF
TRBJ1-1,TRBV11-3,NA,TRBD1,TGTGCCAGCAGTCAGGGACAGGGACTCATGAACACTGAAGCTTTCTTT,CASSQGQGLMNTEAFF
TRBJ1-3,TRBV2,NA,TRBD1,TGTGCCGGACAGGGGTGGAGAAACACCATATATTTT,CAGQGWRNTIYF